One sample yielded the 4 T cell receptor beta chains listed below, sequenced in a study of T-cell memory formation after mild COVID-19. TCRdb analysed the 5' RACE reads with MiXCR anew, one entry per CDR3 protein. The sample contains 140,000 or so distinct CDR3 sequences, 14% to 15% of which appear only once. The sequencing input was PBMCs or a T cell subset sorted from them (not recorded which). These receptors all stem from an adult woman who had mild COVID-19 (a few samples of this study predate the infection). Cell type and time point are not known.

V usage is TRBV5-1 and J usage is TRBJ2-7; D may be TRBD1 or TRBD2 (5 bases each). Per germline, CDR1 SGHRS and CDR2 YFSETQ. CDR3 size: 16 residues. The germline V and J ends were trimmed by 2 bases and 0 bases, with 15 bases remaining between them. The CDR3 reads CASSFDGTLSSYEQYF. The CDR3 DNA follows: TGCGCCAGCAGCTTCGACGGGACGTTGAGCTCCTACGAGCAGTACTTC.

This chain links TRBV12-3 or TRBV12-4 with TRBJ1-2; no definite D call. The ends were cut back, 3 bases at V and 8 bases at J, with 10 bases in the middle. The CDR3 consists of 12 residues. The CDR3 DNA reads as TGTGCCAGCAGTTTCTCTCCCCACGGCTACACCTTC. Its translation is CASSFSPHGYTF.

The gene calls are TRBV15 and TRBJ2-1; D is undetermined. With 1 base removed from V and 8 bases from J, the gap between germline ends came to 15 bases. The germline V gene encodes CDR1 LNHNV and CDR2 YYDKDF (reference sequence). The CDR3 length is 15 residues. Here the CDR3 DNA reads TGTGCCACCAGCAGAGCAGTCGAGCTTCGCCATGAGCAGTTCTTC. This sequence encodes CATSRAVELRHEQFF.

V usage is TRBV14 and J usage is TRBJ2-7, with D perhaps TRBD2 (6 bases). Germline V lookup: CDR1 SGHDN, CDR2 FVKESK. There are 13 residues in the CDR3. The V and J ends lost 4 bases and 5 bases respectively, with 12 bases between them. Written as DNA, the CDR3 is TGTGCCAGCAGCCCCTGGGGGGTTGACGAGCAGTACTTC. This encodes CASSPWGVDEQYF.